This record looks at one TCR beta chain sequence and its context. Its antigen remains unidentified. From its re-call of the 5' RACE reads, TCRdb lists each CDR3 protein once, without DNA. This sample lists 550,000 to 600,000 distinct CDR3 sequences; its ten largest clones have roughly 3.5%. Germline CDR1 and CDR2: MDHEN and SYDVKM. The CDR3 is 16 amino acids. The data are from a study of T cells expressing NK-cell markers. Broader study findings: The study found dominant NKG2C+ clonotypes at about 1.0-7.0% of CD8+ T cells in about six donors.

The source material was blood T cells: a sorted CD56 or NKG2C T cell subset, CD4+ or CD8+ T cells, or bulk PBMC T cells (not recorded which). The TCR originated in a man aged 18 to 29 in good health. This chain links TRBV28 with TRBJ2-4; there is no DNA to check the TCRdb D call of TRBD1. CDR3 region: CASSLGTGLAKNIQYF.